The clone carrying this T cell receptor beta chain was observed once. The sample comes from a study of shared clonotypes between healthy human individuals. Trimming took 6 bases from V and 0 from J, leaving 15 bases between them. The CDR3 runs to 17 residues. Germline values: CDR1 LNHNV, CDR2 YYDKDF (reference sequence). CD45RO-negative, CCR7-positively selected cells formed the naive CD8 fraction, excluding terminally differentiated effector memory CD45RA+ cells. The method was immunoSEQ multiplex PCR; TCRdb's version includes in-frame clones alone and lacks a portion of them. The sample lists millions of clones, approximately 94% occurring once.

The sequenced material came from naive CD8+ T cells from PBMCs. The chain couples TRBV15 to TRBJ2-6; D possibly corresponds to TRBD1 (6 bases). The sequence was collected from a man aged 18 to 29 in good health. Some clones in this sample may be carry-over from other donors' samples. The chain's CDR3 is CATSIHREYSGANVLTF. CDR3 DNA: TGTGCCACCAGTATACACAGGGAATACTCTGGGGCCAACGTCCTGACTTTC.